The sequence of this TCR beta chain was determined in a study of CD4 T cells in relation to SARS-CoV-2 and coronaviruses. Study-wide results and limits: Approximately 65% of donors had memory CD4+ clonotypes crossrecognizing SARS-CoV-2 and common cold coronavirus spike.

Uncultured naive and memory CD4+ T cells supplied DNA for deep TCR-beta sequencing. The protocol was immunoSEQ multiplex PCR, while the TCRdb copy is restricted to in-frame clones and leaves out a portion. The table shows about 60,000 clones, with 94% occurring only once. For this clone: The antigen remains undetermined.

CDR1 is MNHNY and CDR2 is SVGAGI in the germline V gene (reference sequence). The V gene lost 5 bases and the J gene lost 0 bases, with 9 bases spanning the gap. The CDR3 is 14 residues long. The unexposed donors gave CD4+ T cells in about 2011-2019, prior to COVID-19. J is TRBJ2-3 and V is TRBV6-6, with D possibly TRBD2 on 5 matching bases. Specimen: naive CD4+ T cells from PBMCs. Documented subset: naive CD4+ T cells isolated by negative enrichment. This receptor was obtained from a human donor in good health. CDR3 sequence: CASSAPGSTDTQYF. Here the CDR3 DNA reads TGTGCCAGCAGTGCGCCGGGGAGCACAGATACGCAGTATTTT.